Each of the 32 T cell receptor beta chains below was sequenced from the same sample in a study of cytomegalovirus exposure and HLA in healthy donors. Researchers ran the PCR with 60 Vbeta and 13 Jbeta primers. TCRdb's table, derived via immunoSEQ multiplex PCR, lists solely in-frame clones and lacks some. Among 150,000 to 200,000 clones listed, around two thirds were seen once. The sample comprised PBMCs. The receptors were sampled from a man aged 45-65 years in good health and CMV-seronegative.

This clone was detected only a few times. The V gene is TRBV7-9, the J gene TRBJ1-2; weak D call: TRBD1 (6 bases). The CDR3 is 12 amino acids. The germline V gene has CDR1 SEHNR and CDR2 FQNEAQ (reference sequence). V shed 5 bases and J shed 4 bases, with 8 bases lying between them. CDR3 coding DNA: TGTGCCAGCAGCGGGGACATCTATGGCTACACCTTC. Its translation: CASSGDIYGYTF. The full variable domain, with the rest looked up from reference TRBV7-9 and TRBJ1-2, is DTGVSQNPRHKITKRGQNVTFRCDPISEHNRLYWYRQTLGQGPEFLTYFQNEAQLEKSRLLSDRFSAERPKGSFSTLEIQRTEQGDSAMYLCASSGDIYGYTFGSGTRLTVV.

This chain joins TRBV13 and TRBJ2-2; 12 bases line up with TRBD2. The V and J ends lost 4 bases and 5 bases, in that order; junction bases with no gene match: 5. The germline V gene has CDR1 PRHDT and CDR2 FYEKMQ (reference sequence). The CDR3 is 16 residues long. CDR3 DNA: TGTGCCAGCAGCTCCCCGACTAGCGGGGGTACCGGGGAGCTGTTTTTT. Its protein is CASSSPTSGGTGELFF.

The chain links TRBV19 to TRBJ1-4; TRBD1 matches at 8 bases. Germline-derived CDR1 and CDR2 are LNHDA and SQIVND (reference sequence). The CDR3 loop spans 17 amino acids. The V gene end was trimmed by 9 bases and the J gene end by 0 bases; junction bases not matched to a gene: 12. This chain's CDR3 is CASSTGAYIATNEKLFF. The CDR3 DNA sequence: TGTGCCAGCTCGACAGGGGCCTATATTGCAACTAATGAAAAACTGTTTTTT.

The chain is built from TRBV18 and TRBJ1-5, with D unclear. Trimming took 5 bases from V and 1 from J, leaving 9 bases between them. Germline loops: CDR1 KGHSH, CDR2 LQKENI. The CDR3 consists of 14 residues. The DNA of the CDR3 is TGTGCCAGCTCAATAGGACTGAGCAATCAGCCCCAGCATTTT. This encodes CASSIGLSNQPQHF. Variable domain in full (rest from reference TRBV18 and TRBJ1-5): NAGVMQNPRHLVRRRGQEARLRCSPMKGHSHVYWYRQLPEEGLKFMVYLQKENIIDESGMPKERFSAEFPKEGPSILRIQQVVRGDSAAYFCASSIGLSNQPQHFGDGTRLSIL.

V usage is TRBV10-3 and J usage is TRBJ1-1; TRBD1 is a possible D gene (5 bases). From germline, CDR1 is ENHRY and CDR2 SYGVKD. Trimming pared 2 bases from V and 4 bases from J, leaving 14 bases between. The CDR3 is 15 amino acids. The CDR3 DNA follows: TGTGCCATCAGTGAGCCCCCAGGGATTGGCACTGAAGCTTTCTTT. It encodes CAISEPPGIGTEAFF.

This chain links TRBV12-5 with TRBJ1-5; D gene uncertain. This CDR3 spans 15 amino acids. Germline V gene data show CDR1 as LGHNT and CDR2 as FRNRAP. Trimming pared 2 bases from V and 4 bases from J, leaving 12 bases between. CDR3 amino acids: CASGLTYSTNQPQHF. In DNA form, the CDR3 reads TGTGCTAGTGGTTTGACGTACAGTACAAATCAGCCCCAGCATTTT. Filled out from reference TRBV12-5 and TRBJ1-5, the complete variable domain reads DARVTQTPRHKVTEMGQEVTMRCQPILGHNTVFWYRQTMMQGLELLAYFRNRAPLDDSGMPKDRFSAEMPDATLATLKIQPSEPRDSAVYFCASGLTYSTNQPQHFGDGTRLSIL.

The chain links TRBV5-1 to TRBJ1-2; D gene unclear. The V end lost 3 bases, the J end lost 2 bases, and 8 bases lay between the germline ends. CDR3 length: 13 amino acids. CDR1 and CDR2 from the germline V gene are SGHRS and YFSETQ. The CDR3 DNA is TGCGCCAGCAGCTCCGCGGAAAACTATGGCTACACCTTC. It codes for CASSSAENYGYTF.

The gene calls are TRBV28 and TRBJ2-7, with TRBD2 identical over 9 bases. Trimming at V came to 5 bases and at J to 0 bases, leaving 2 bases not matched to a gene. Germline-derived CDR1 and CDR2 are MDHEN and SYDVKM. This CDR3 is built from 14 residues. The CDR3 DNA follows: TGTGCCAGCAGTAAGACTAGCGGCTCCTACGAGCAGTACTTC. Translating it yields CASSKTSGSYEQYF.

The chain links TRBV2 to TRBJ2-5; D might be TRBD2 (5 bases). Germline assignment: CDR1 SNHLY and CDR2 FYNNEI. V gave up 7 bases and J gave up 6 bases, with 18 bases separating them. This CDR3 region has 14 residues. CDR3 region: CASTPGLSGKTQYF. For the CDR3, the DNA is TGTGCCAGCACCCCGGGTTTGTCGGGAAAGACCCAGTACTTC.

The chain is built from TRBV19 and TRBJ1-6, with 8 bases that match TRBD1. From germline, CDR1 is LNHDA and CDR2 SQIVND (reference sequence). Trimming at V came to 1 base and at J to 7 bases, leaving 9 bases not matched to a gene. CDR3 length equals 17 residues. CDR3 loop: CASSIGGAGGENSPLHF. In nucleotides, the CDR3 is TGTGCCAGTAGTATAGGGGGCGCAGGGGGCGAGAATTCACCCCTCCACTTT.

The J gene is TRBJ2-5, the V gene TRBV5-1; 9 bases fit TRBD2. Germline loops: CDR1 SGHRS, CDR2 YFSETQ. The J segment lost 2 bases and the V segment lost 4 bases, leaving 9 bases of the junction unmatched. The CDR3 loop spans 16 amino acids. CDR3 sequence reads: CASSPRGGDRQETQYF. CDR3 sequence (DNA): TGCGCCAGCAGCCCGCGGGGGGGAGACAGGCAAGAGACCCAGTACTTC. Combining the CDR3 with reference TRBV5-1 and TRBJ2-5 gives the whole variable domain KAGVTQTPRYLIKTRGQQVTLSCSPISGHRSVSWYQQTPGQGLQFLFEYFSETQRNKGNFPGRFSGRQFSNSRSEMNVSTLELGDSALYLCASSPRGGDRQETQYFGPGTRLLVL.

The chain uses TRBV6-5 and TRBJ1-4; D call uncertain. CDR3 size: 16 residues. Germline-derived CDR1 and CDR2 are MNHEY and SVGAGI. The V end lost 4 bases, the J end lost 3 bases, and 15 bases lay between the germline ends. CDR3 amino acids: CASSFRLWSSNEKLFF. The CDR3 DNA reads as TGTGCCAGCAGTTTCCGACTCTGGAGTTCTAATGAAAAACTGTTTTTT.

This sequence joins TRBV9 and TRBJ1-3; D uncertain. Germline CDR1 and CDR2: SGDLS and YYNGEE. The CDR3 loop spans 14 amino acids. V was cut by 0 bases and J by 3 bases, with 7 bases left in between. CDR3 protein: CASSVGSGGNTIYF. As DNA, the CDR3 is TGTGCCAGCAGCGTAGGATCAGGTGGAAACACCATATATTTT.

This clone was seen only a few times. The V and J genes are TRBV6-1 and TRBJ2-3; 7 positions match TRBD1. Losses at the gene ends were 4 bases for V and 4 bases for J; bases not matched to a gene: 8. Per the germline V gene, CDR1 is MNHNS and CDR2 is SASEGT. CDR3 length equals 15 residues. The CDR3 loop is CASSGTGVNADTQYF. CDR3 nucleotides: TGTGCCAGCAGTGGTACAGGGGTTAACGCAGATACGCAGTATTTT.

This chain joins TRBV10-3 and TRBJ2-5, with TRBD2 matching 9 bases. Germline V CDR1 and CDR2: ENHRY, SYGVKD. V lost 6 bases, J lost 1 base, and 6 bases stayed unmatched. CDR3 length: 15 residues. The CDR3 DNA reads TGTGCCATCAGCGCTGGCGGGGGGGCCCAAGAGACCCAGTACTTC. Protein: CAISAGGGAQETQYF.

The V gene is TRBV5-1, the J gene TRBJ2-3; the match to TRBD2 covers 11 bases. Trimming cost V 0 bases and J 4 bases; bases outside gene matches: 4. The CDR3 spans 16 residues. The germline CDR1 and CDR2 sequences are SGHRS and YFSETQ. The CDR3, as DNA: TGCGCCAGCAGCTTGGATAGCGGGGGGGCCGCAGATACGCAGTATTTT. This encodes CASSLDSGGAADTQYF.

This clone was seen a few times. The CDR3 nucleotides are TGTGCCAGCAGCCCCTCGCCAGGTTTTGGTGGCTACACCTTC. Translated: CASSPSPGFGGYTF. V and J are TRBV6-4 and TRBJ1-2; D not certain. V was clipped by 6 bases and J by 7 bases, with 18 bases between them. The CDR3 contains 14 residues. CDR1 and CDR2 (germline): MRHNA, SNTAGT.

This chain uses TRBV4-1 with TRBJ1-5; 7 bases line up with TRBD1. CDR3 length equals 18 residues. The ends lost 0 bases at V and 5 bases at J; junction bases unmatched: 13. The germline V gene encodes CDR1 MGHRA and CDR2 YSYEKL. The CDR3 region is CASSQDPAGGIYDQPQHF. In nucleotides, the CDR3 is TGCGCCAGCAGCCAAGATCCGGCAGGGGGTATTTATGATCAGCCCCAGCATTTT.

Only a few counts were recorded for this clone. The DNA of the CDR3 is TGTGCCAGCAGTTACACAGGGTCTCAGCCCCAGCATTTT. Translation gives CASSYTGSQPQHF. The chain has TRBV6-5 and TRBJ1-5; D is perhaps TRBD1 (6 bases). V lost 2 bases and J lost 6, with 8 bases in between. CDR1 and CDR2 (germline): MNHEY, SVGAGI. The CDR3 length is 13 residues.

This clone was observed a few times. V and J are TRBV6-5 and TRBJ2-2; perhaps TRBD1 as D (7 bases). Germline CDR1 and CDR2: MNHEY and SVGAGI. The CDR3 is made up of 15 amino acids. V was pared by 8 bases and J by 7 bases, with 20 bases between. CDR3 nucleotides: TGTGCCAGCTTCCCAAGCGGGCAGGGGGTCGGGGAGCTGTTTTTT. It is translated as CASFPSGQGVGELFF.

This clone occurred a few times. The chain combines TRBV6-4 with TRBJ1-6, with D unclear. CDR1 is MRHNA, CDR2 SNTAGT, per germline. V was pared by 3 bases and J by 7 bases, with 16 bases between. The CDR3 loop spans 16 amino acids. The CDR3 DNA reads as TGTGCCAGCAGTGAGCTTCCAGCGCCGAGGAATTCACCCCTCCACTTT. Its translation: CASSELPAPRNSPLHF.

The chain couples TRBV19 to TRBJ1-2, with TRBD1 matching over 8 bases. CDR1 and CDR2 (germline): LNHDA, SQIVND (reference sequence). This CDR3 has 13 amino acids. Germline trimming cut 3 bases from V and 7 bases from J; bases unmatched to any gene: 4. The DNA of the CDR3 is TGTGCCAGTAGTATCGGACAGGGCGGTGGCTACACCTTC. It translates to CASSIGQGGGYTF.

This chain connects TRBV27 to TRBJ2-7; the match to TRBD1 covers 9 bases. The CDR3 is 14 amino acids. CDR1 is MNHEY and CDR2 is SMNVEV in the germline V gene (reference sequence). V trimming: 5 bases; J trimming: 1 base; junction bases outside the gene matches: 3. CDR3 nucleotides: TGTGCCAGCAGTCCCGACAGGGGGTCCTACGAGCAGTACTTC. As protein: CASSPDRGSYEQYF.

V is TRBV5-1 and J is TRBJ2-3; the match to TRBD2 covers 10 bases. After removal of 4 bases from V and 4 bases from J, the junction contained 3 bases not matched to a gene. Germline loops: CDR1 SGHRS, CDR2 YFSETQ. The CDR3 has 14 residues. CDR3 amino acids: CASSRGLASDTQYF. CDR3 sequence (DNA): TGCGCCAGCAGCCGGGGACTAGCGTCAGATACGCAGTATTTT.

The chain has TRBV6-1 and TRBJ2-3, with 7 bases identical to TRBD2. This CDR3 is 16 amino acids long. The germline gives CDR1 MNHNS, CDR2 SASEGT. V was clipped by 3 bases and J by 5 bases; unmatched bases: 11. This chain's CDR3 is CASSDLGRGVGDTQYF. In DNA form, the CDR3 reads TGTGCCAGCAGTGACCTTGGGAGGGGAGTAGGAGATACGCAGTATTTT.

For this clone: This CDR3 is also generated by other DNA sequences in the sample. V gene TRBV4-1 combines with J gene TRBJ2-7; 12 bases are a match to TRBD1. Trimming removed 5 bases from V and 2 bases from J; junction bases left unmatched: 10. The CDR3 has 17 residues. In germline, CDR1 is MGHRA, CDR2 YSYEKL. The CDR3 DNA reads TGCGCCAGCAGCTGGGGACAGGGGGCGGTTTTAGCCTACGAGCAGTACTTC. Its protein product is CASSWGQGAVLAYEQYF.

The chain links TRBV30 to TRBJ1-2; 10 nucleotides align to TRBD1. V gave up 5 bases and J gave up 8 bases; unmatched junction bases: 11. Germline values: CDR1 GTSNPN, CDR2 SVGIG (reference sequence). The CDR3 extends over 14 amino acids. CDR3 nucleotides: TGTGCCTGGGGAGAAAGGGACAGGGGTGAGGGCTACACCTTC. Protein sequence: CAWGERDRGEGYTF.

The V gene is TRBV18, the J gene TRBJ2-2; 10 nucleotides align to TRBD1. V was pared by 3 bases and J by 2 bases, with 6 bases of the junction left unmatched. The germline gives CDR1 KGHSH, CDR2 LQKENI. The CDR3 spans 17 residues. CDR3 sequence: CASSPKGQGTNTGELFF. CDR3 DNA: TGTGCCAGCTCACCTAAGGGACAGGGGACAAACACCGGGGAGCTGTTTTTT. The whole variable domain, filled in from reference TRBV18 and TRBJ2-2, reads NAGVMQNPRHLVRRRGQEARLRCSPMKGHSHVYWYRQLPEEGLKFMVYLQKENIIDESGMPKERFSAEFPKEGPSILRIQQVVRGDSAAYFCASSPKGQGTNTGELFFGEGSRLTVL.

The chain joins TRBV28 to TRBJ1-4; no reliable D call. The CDR3 consists of 15 residues. The V gene's germline CDR1 is MDHEN and CDR2 SYDVKM. Trimming left V 4 bases short and J 5 bases short, with 14 bases between. As DNA, the CDR3 is TGTGCCAGCAGTTCCCGGCGGGCGCAGAATGAAAAACTGTTTTTT. Encoded protein: CASSSRRAQNEKLFF.

The count of this clone is one. The chain couples TRBV5-1 to TRBJ2-2; 8 bases are a match to TRBD1. V was pared by 0 bases and J by 3 bases, with 4 bases of the junction left unmatched. The CDR3 loop spans 16 amino acids. Germline loops: CDR1 SGHRS, CDR2 YFSETQ. CDR3 nucleotide sequence: TGCGCCAGCAGCTTGGCTCGGGGACAGGACACCGGGGAGCTGTTTTTT. Amino acid sequence: CASSLARGQDTGELFF. The whole variable domain, remainder taken from reference TRBV5-1 and TRBJ2-2, is KAGVTQTPRYLIKTRGQQVTLSCSPISGHRSVSWYQQTPGQGLQFLFEYFSETQRNKGNFPGRFSGRQFSNSRSEMNVSTLELGDSALYLCASSLARGQDTGELFFGEGSRLTVL.

This CDR3 is CSARTGYNSPLHF. Here the CDR3 DNA reads TGCAGCGCAAGGACAGGGTATAATTCACCCCTCCACTTT. The chain is built from TRBV29-1 and TRBJ1-6; 8 nucleotides match TRBD1. Unmatched junction bases numbered 3, after V lost 7 bases and J lost 4 bases. This CDR3 spans 13 amino acids. CDR1 SQVTM and CDR2 ANQGSEA come from the germline V gene.

This chain uses TRBV7-2 with TRBJ1-2; D unclear. The CDR3 length is 12 residues. Per germline, CDR1 SGHTA and CDR2 FQGNSA. Trimming left V 5 bases short and J 7 bases short, with 11 bases between. The DNA for the CDR3 is TGTGCCAGCAGCGATCTGAGGATTGGCTACACCTTC. Amino acid sequence: CASSDLRIGYTF.